This T cell receptor beta chain was sequenced during a study of cytomegalovirus exposure and HLA in healthy donors. It was with 60 Vbeta and 13 Jbeta primers that the PCR ran. Produced via immunoSEQ multiplex PCR; TCRdb's table is partial and in-frame only. The data contain approximately 120,000 clones, about 81% of them seen just once; the ten biggest clones take up about 1.1%. Unmatched junction bases numbered 11, after V lost 1 base and J lost 5 bases. CDR1 and CDR2 (germline): MGHDK, SYGVNS. CDR3 size: 17 residues. The rearrangement joins TRBV25-1 to TRBJ2-1; 7 bases align to TRBD2. The sample consisted of PBMCs. The source is a woman aged 30 to 39 in good health and CMV-seronegative. The CDR3 reads CASSELGGTTPNNEQFF. Here the CDR3 DNA reads TGTGCCAGCAGTGAATTAGGTGGGACTACGCCTAACAATGAGCAGTTCTTC.